One sample yielded the 31 T cell receptor beta chains listed below, sequenced in a study of T cell repertoires in cytomegalovirus infection (dated by TCRdb to between 2019 and 2020). TCRdb records Illumina HiSeq 1500 as the sequencer. TCRdb reanalyzed the raw reads on its own, using fastp at Q25 for trimming and MiXCR for clone calling, and kept in-frame beta chains. Identical CDR3 proteins give one entry, which carries the most common genes and DNA. The sample yields hundreds of thousands of distinct CDR3 sequences; more than 20% were counted once. Of the sample, less than 9.5% falls within the top ten clones. The sequenced sample was CD8+ T cells from PBMCs. The receptors here all came from a human donor in good health (CMV status not recorded). Some clones in this sample may be carry-over from other donors' samples.

Worth noting for this clonotype: A much bigger clone sits one base away, suggesting this may be a read error. The chain has TRBV7-9 and TRBJ2-5, with 10 bases lining up with TRBD2. The CDR3 extends over 18 amino acids. Germline V gives CDR1 SEHNR, CDR2 FQNEAQ (reference sequence). V trimming: 4 bases; J trimming: 1 base; junction bases outside the gene matches: 12. Here the CDR3 reads CASSSLAGAVLGQETQYF. CDR3 sequence (DNA): TGTGCCAGCAGCTCCCTAGCGGGGGCGGTGCTGGGCCAAGAGACCCAGTACTTC.

This clonotype was seen many times. The V call is TRBV6-5, the J call TRBJ2-2; TRBD1 or TRBD2 may be the D gene (5 bases each). The CDR3 consists of 18 residues. Looked up from germline, CDR1 is MNHEY and CDR2 is SVGAGI. V lost 0 bases to trimming and J lost 2 bases, with 16 bases between them. Here the CDR3 DNA reads TGTGCCAGCAGTTACTCTCCCGGGACCTCGATAAACACCGGGGAGCTGTTTTTT. Protein product: CASSYSPGTSINTGELFF.

This chain connects TRBV5-5 to TRBJ2-1, with D perhaps matching TRBD2 (5 bases). V lost 0 bases and J 4 bases, leaving 20 bases between the germline ends. The CDR3 is 18 amino acids. From germline, CDR1 is SGHKS and CDR2 YYEKEE (reference sequence). CDR3 region: CASSLAFWGVGMYNEQFF. The CDR3 DNA reads TGTGCCAGCAGCTTGGCTTTTTGGGGAGTGGGAATGTACAATGAGCAGTTCTTC. Looking up the rest from reference TRBV5-5 and TRBJ2-1 gives the full variable domain: DAGVTQSPTHLIKTRGQQVTLRCSPISGHKSVSWYQQVLGQGPQFIFQYYEKEERGRGNFPDRFSARQFPNYSSELNVNALLLGDSALYLCASSLAFWGVGMYNEQFFGPGTRLTVL.

This clonotype has a handful of counts. This rearrangement joins TRBV10-3 to TRBJ1-2; perhaps TRBD1 as D (5 bases). Germline V gene data show CDR1 as ENHRY and CDR2 as SYGVKD. The CDR3 loop spans 15 amino acids. With 3 bases removed from V and 1 base from J, the gap between germline ends came to 12 bases. DNA for the CDR3: TGTGCCATCAGTGACCAGGGTTCCTTTAACTATGGCTACACCTTC. The encoded protein is CAISDQGSFNYGYTF.

This clonotype was picked up many times. V and J are TRBV7-9 and TRBJ1-1; no definite D call. The CDR3 consists of 15 residues. CDR1 and CDR2 (germline): SEHNR, FQNEAQ (reference sequence). V lost 1 base to trimming and J lost 4 bases, with 13 bases between them. This CDR3 is CASSLEVTDSTEAFF. The CDR3 coding sequence is TGTGCCAGCAGCTTAGAGGTGACGGATAGCACTGAAGCTTTCTTT.

Only a few counts were recorded for this clonotype. This chain uses TRBV9 with TRBJ2-6; the match to TRBD1 covers 9 bases. Germline V gene data show CDR1 as SGDLS and CDR2 as YYNGEE. Trimming removed 3 bases from V and 0 bases from J; junction bases left unmatched: 7. The CDR3 covers 18 residues. The CDR3 spells CASSAPGQGFSGANVLTF. Here the CDR3 DNA reads TGTGCCAGCAGCGCGCCGGGACAGGGTTTCTCTGGGGCCAACGTCCTGACTTTC. Together with reference TRBV9 and TRBJ2-6, the CDR3 gives the full variable domain: DSGVTQTPKHLITATGQRVTLRCSPRSGDLSVYWYQQSLDQGLQFLIQYYNGEERAKGNILERFSAQQFPDLHSELNLSSLELGDSALYFCASSAPGQGFSGANVLTFGAGSRLTVL.

This clonotype was observed at least ten times. The CDR3 reads CASSFFEGDEAFF. The CDR3 region has the DNA TGTGCCAGCAGTTTTTTTGAGGGTGATGAAGCTTTCTTT. V and J are TRBV28 and TRBJ1-1; D is undetermined. Germline V gene sequence: CDR1 MDHEN, CDR2 SYDVKM. The CDR3 extends over 13 amino acids. V was shortened by 3 bases and J by 7 bases, with 12 bases between the two germline ends. Supplemented by reference TRBV28 and TRBJ1-1, the full variable domain reads DVKVTQSSRYLVKRTGEKVFLECVQDMDHENMFWYRQDPGLGLRLIYFSYDVKMKEKGDIPEGYSVSREKKERFSLILESASTNQTSMYLCASSFFEGDEAFFGQGTRLTVV.

This clonotype appeared a few times. In DNA, the CDR3 is TGTGCCAGCGCTAGCATTGACGACATTTATAGCAATCAGCCCCAGCATTTT. Translation gives CASASIDDIYSNQPQHF. The rearrangement joins TRBV6-2 or TRBV6-3 to TRBJ1-5; D unresolved. Germline lookup yields CDR1 MNHEY and CDR2 SVGEGT. V gave up 8 bases and J gave up 0 bases, with 20 bases separating them. CDR3 size: 17 residues.

This clonotype was picked up many times. The J gene is TRBJ1-1, the V gene TRBV7-2, with 7 bases lining up with TRBD1. The CDR3 is 16 residues long. V lost 10 bases to trimming and J lost 3 bases; unmatched junction nucleotides: 17. Germline V gene lookup returns CDR1 SGHTA and CDR2 FQGNSA. The chain's CDR3 is CATAYPKGAPDTEAFF. Written as DNA, the CDR3 is TGTGCCACCGCCTACCCAAAGGGGGCGCCGGACACTGAAGCTTTCTTT.

This rearrangement joins TRBV10-1 to TRBJ1-1; D is ambiguous. Trimming left V 0 bases short and J 4 bases short, with 9 bases between. This CDR3 comprises 14 residues. Per germline, CDR1 WNHNN and CDR2 SYGVQD (reference sequence). CDR3 sequence (DNA): TGCGCCAGCAGTGAGTCGGACGGTTTCACTGAAGCTTTCTTT. Its protein product is CASSESDGFTEAFF.

This clonotype was detected only a few times. The chain carries TRBV28 and TRBJ2-5, with 12 bases identical to TRBD2. CDR3 length equals 14 residues. Germline V gene data show CDR1 as MDHEN and CDR2 as SYDVKM. V lost 4 bases to trimming and J lost 5 bases; unmatched junction nucleotides: 2. CDR3 in amino acids: CASSWTSGVETQYF. CDR3 bases: TGTGCCAGCAGTTGGACTAGCGGGGTGGAGACCCAGTACTTC.

V is TRBV14 and J is TRBJ2-1; no reliable D call. The V gene lost 4 bases and the J gene lost 5 bases, with 12 bases spanning the gap. This CDR3 comprises 14 residues. The germline gives CDR1 SGHDN, CDR2 FVKESK. This CDR3 reads CASSPMTVDNEQFF. The CDR3 DNA reads TGTGCCAGCAGCCCCATGACTGTCGACAATGAGCAGTTCTTC.

V and J are TRBV20-1 and TRBJ1-6; TRBD1 agrees at 10 bases. The V gene's germline CDR1 is DFQATT and CDR2 SNEGSKA (reference sequence). The CDR3 covers 15 residues. Germline trimming cut 5 bases from V and 8 bases from J; bases unmatched to any gene: 9. CDR3 sequence (DNA): TGCAGTGCTCCGACAGGGGGCGTTGTGGATTCACCCCTCCACTTT. It translates to CSAPTGGVVDSPLHF.

V usage is TRBV5-1 and J usage is TRBJ2-7; D possibly corresponds to TRBD1 (5 bases). This CDR3 is 14 amino acids long. The V end lost 0 bases, the J end lost 5 bases, and 12 bases lay between the germline ends. Germline values: CDR1 SGHRS, CDR2 YFSETQ. The CDR3 nucleotides are TGCGCCAGCAGCTTGGCCGGGCAGGGTGACGAGCAGTACTTC. Amino acids: CASSLAGQGDEQYF.

V usage is TRBV2 and J usage is TRBJ1-2, with 9 bases aligning to TRBD1. Germline V gives CDR1 SNHLY, CDR2 FYNNEI. This CDR3 is built from 11 residues. J was trimmed by 8 bases and V by 10 bases; bases with no gene match: 5. For the CDR3, the DNA is TGTGCCATCCGACAGGGGGGCGGCTACACCTTC. Protein: CAIRQGGGYTF.

The table lists this clonotype with a few counts. This chain connects TRBV6-2 or TRBV6-3 to TRBJ2-7, with D perhaps matching TRBD1 (5 bases). V shed 5 bases and J shed 3 bases, with 17 bases lying between them. The CDR3 sequence is 15 residues long. The germline gives CDR1 MNHEY, CDR2 SVGEGT. The CDR3 DNA reads TGTGCCAGCAGTCCCGAGACAGTGCTCAACTACGAGCAGTACGTC. Translation: CASSPETVLNYEQYV.

The chain has TRBV5-6 and TRBJ2-1; D is possibly TRBD1 (6 bases). With 0 bases removed from V and 5 bases from J, the gap between germline ends came to 9 bases. The length of the CDR3 is 14 residues. The V gene's germline CDR1 is SGHDT and CDR2 YYEEEE. The CDR3 loop reads CASSLGGLNNEQFF. The CDR3 DNA is TGTGCCAGCAGCTTGGGGGGGCTAAACAATGAGCAGTTCTTC.

The chain combines TRBV14 with TRBJ2-1; D tentatively reads TRBD1 or TRBD2 (5 bases each). V lost 1 base and J lost 7, with 14 bases in between. CDR1 and CDR2 (germline): SGHDN, FVKESK. The CDR3 has 15 residues. CDR3 loop: CASSQGRGRGNEQFF. The CDR3 bases are TGTGCCAGCAGCCAAGGACGGGGCCGTGGGAATGAGCAGTTCTTC. The whole variable domain, filled in from reference TRBV14 and TRBJ2-1, reads EAGVTQFPSHSVIEKGQTVTLRCDPISGHDNLYWYRRVMGKEIKFLLHFVKESKQDESGMPNNRFLAERTGGTYSTLKVQPAELEDSGVYFCASSQGRGRGNEQFFGPGTRLTVL.

Only a few counts were recorded for this clonotype. V is TRBV7-9 and J is TRBJ1-4, with a possible D match to TRBD1 (6 bases). Germline CDR1 reads SEHNR; CDR2 reads FQNEAQ (reference sequence). The germline V and J ends were trimmed by 6 bases and 6 bases, with 17 bases remaining between them. CDR3 size: 15 residues. CDR3 bases: TGTGCCAGCAGTCCGCCGGGACAAACAGATGAAAAACTGTTTTTT. It codes for CASSPPGQTDEKLFF. Variable domain in full (rest from reference TRBV7-9 and TRBJ1-4): DTGVSQNPRHKITKRGQNVTFRCDPISEHNRLYWYRQTLGQGPEFLTYFQNEAQLEKSRLLSDRFSAERPKGSFSTLEIQRTEQGDSAMYLCASSPPGQTDEKLFFGSGTQLSVL.

About this clonotype itself: This may arise from a read error, as a much more abundant clone is one base away. The gene calls are TRBV11-2 and TRBJ2-1; tentative D call: TRBD2 (6 bases). This CDR3 comprises 16 residues. The germline V gene has CDR1 SGHAT and CDR2 FQNNGV. The CDR3 DNA sequence: TGTGCCAACAGCTCTAGGCCTAGCGAGGGGTACAATGAGCAGTTCTTC. Its protein is CANSSRPSEGYNEQFF.

At least ten counts were recorded for this clonotype. The rearrangement joins TRBV28 to TRBJ1-5, with TRBD1 as a possible D gene (5 bases). Germline CDR1 and CDR2: MDHEN and SYDVKM. V was pared by 8 bases and J by 2 bases, with 13 bases between. This CDR3 contains 14 residues. The CDR3 loop is CASGHEHGNQPQHF. CDR3 DNA: TGTGCCAGCGGACACGAGCATGGCAATCAGCCCCAGCATTTT.

The chain employs TRBV7-9 and TRBJ1-1; D unclear. Germline CDR1 reads SEHNR; CDR2 reads FQNEAQ (reference sequence). V shed 2 bases and J shed 1 base, with 17 bases lying between them. The CDR3 runs 17 residues. CDR3 sequence reads: CASSLFSGTEQNTEAFF. DNA of the CDR3: TGTGCCAGCAGCTTATTCTCGGGAACAGAGCAGAACACTGAAGCTTTCTTT.

DNA of the CDR3: TGTGCCAGCATGTTGGAAGGCCCGTTACGCGAGCAGTACTTC. Translating gives CASMLEGPLREQYF. The V gene is TRBV28, the J gene TRBJ2-7; D is ambiguous. The CDR3 spans 14 residues. Germline lookup yields CDR1 MDHEN and CDR2 SYDVKM. V lost 7 bases, J lost 6 bases, and 19 bases lay in between.

The genes are TRBV5-1 and TRBJ2-3; no firm D call. The CDR3 totals 14 residues. CDR1 and CDR2 from the germline V gene are SGHRS and YFSETQ. The V gene lost 4 bases and the J gene lost 6 bases, with 15 bases spanning the gap. The DNA for the CDR3 is TGCGCCAGCAGCCCCGGTCCGCTGAAGGATACGCAGTATTTT. Protein: CASSPGPLKDTQYF.

Turning to this clonotype: This may be a read error: a much more frequent sequence differs by one nucleotide. This chain links TRBV7-8 with TRBJ2-7; D not certain. The CDR3 extends over 12 amino acids. Germline V gene sequence: CDR1 SGHVS, CDR2 FQNEAQ. The CDR3 bases are TGTACCAGCAAGGTTAGCTCCTACGAGCAGTACGTC. Amino acid sequence: CTSKVSSYEQYV.

This clonotype appeared a few times. The V call is TRBV24-1, the J call TRBJ1-1, with 8 nucleotides matching TRBD1. Trimming at V came to 4 bases and at J to 6 bases, leaving 3 bases not matched to a gene. The V gene's germline CDR1 is KGHDR and CDR2 SFDVKD. This CDR3 has 13 amino acids. The chain's CDR3 is CATSDRTGPEAFF. The CDR3 bases are TGTGCCACCAGTGACCGGACAGGGCCTGAAGCTTTCTTT.

The gene calls are TRBV14 and TRBJ1-1, with a tentative D call TRBD1 (6 bases). CDR3 length equals 16 residues. Germline V gene data show CDR1 as SGHDN and CDR2 as FVKESK. With 3 bases removed from V and 3 bases from J, the gap between germline ends came to 17 bases. For the CDR3, the DNA is TGTGCCAGCAGCCAGTTTGGGGGGGGGCCGGACACTGAAGCTTTCTTT. Its protein is CASSQFGGGPDTEAFF.

The table lists this clonotype with many counts. The chain couples TRBV12-3 or TRBV12-4 to TRBJ1-2; TRBD1 might be the D (5 bases). This CDR3 has 12 amino acids. V was clipped by 3 bases and J by 8 bases, with 10 bases between them. This chain's CDR3 is CASSFPGSGYTF. The CDR3, as DNA: TGTGCCAGCAGTTTTCCAGGGTCCGGCTACACCTTC.

Many counts were recorded for this clonotype. The genes are TRBV6-5 and TRBJ1-2; D is perhaps TRBD1 (5 bases). V was cut by 0 bases and J by 4 bases, with 12 bases left in between. The CDR3 runs to 15 residues. In germline, CDR1 is MNHEY, CDR2 SVGAGI. In nucleotides, the CDR3 is TGTGCCAGCAGTTACTCGAACGCAGGGCTCTATGGCTACACCTTC. Residues: CASSYSNAGLYGYTF.

The rearrangement uses TRBV10-3 and TRBJ2-1; 12 bases agree with TRBD1. CDR1 and CDR2 (germline): ENHRY, SYGVKD. With V trimmed by 3 bases and J by 7 bases, 7 bases remained unmatched. The CDR3 covers 16 residues. CDR3 sequence reads: CAISEVGQGAQNEQFF. The CDR3 region has the DNA TGTGCCATCAGTGAAGTGGGACAGGGGGCGCAAAATGAGCAGTTCTTC.

As regards this clonotype: A much larger clone lies one base from this, so it may be a read error. The J gene is TRBJ2-1, the V gene TRBV7-6; TRBD1 is a possible D gene (5 bases). Between the trimmed V and J ends, which lost 8 bases and 4 bases, there was a span of 12 bases. The germline V gene has CDR1 SGHVS and CDR2 FNYEAQ. The CDR3 runs to 13 residues. The CDR3 is CASGWRQYNEQFF. DNA of the CDR3: TGTGCCAGCGGATGGAGACAGTACAATGAGCAGTTCTTC.